This T cell receptor beta chain was recorded in a study of cytomegalovirus exposure and HLA in healthy donors. Study outcomes and limitations: With later analysis, a missense DCLRE1C variant became linked to TCR beta V- and J-gene trimming.

In germline, CDR1 is MNHNY, CDR2 SVGAGI (reference sequence). The V and J ends lost 5 bases and 9 bases respectively, with 14 bases between them. The CDR3 has 13 residues. The PCR had 60 Vbeta and 13 Jbeta primers. TCRdb keeps only in-frame clones here, not all; method: immunoSEQ multiplex PCR. Of more than 95,000 clones listed, 55% to 65% were seen once; the top ten hold roughly 10%. To note about this clone: Its antigen is unknown.

Material for sequencing was PBMCs. This sequence joins TRBV6-6 and TRBJ1-5, with unresolved D. This clonotype was obtained from a woman between 40 and 50 years old in good health and CMV-seropositive. The CDR3 region is CASSARESTPQHF. DNA for the CDR3: TGTGCCAGCAGTGCCCGTGAGTCTACGCCCCAGCATTTT.